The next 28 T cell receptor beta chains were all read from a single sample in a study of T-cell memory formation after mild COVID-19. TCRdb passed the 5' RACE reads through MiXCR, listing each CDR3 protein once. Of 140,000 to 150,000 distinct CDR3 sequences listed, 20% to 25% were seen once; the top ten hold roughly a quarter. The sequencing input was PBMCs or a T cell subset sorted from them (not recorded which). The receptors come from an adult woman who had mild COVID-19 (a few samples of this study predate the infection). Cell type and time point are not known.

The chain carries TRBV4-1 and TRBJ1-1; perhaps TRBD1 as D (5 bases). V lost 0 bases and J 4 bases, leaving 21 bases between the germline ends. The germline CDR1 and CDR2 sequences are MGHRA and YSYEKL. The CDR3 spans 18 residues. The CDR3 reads CASSQEERGPALGTEAFF. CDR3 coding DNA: TGCGCCAGCAGCCAAGAAGAGCGGGGACCCGCACTGGGCACTGAAGCTTTCTTT.

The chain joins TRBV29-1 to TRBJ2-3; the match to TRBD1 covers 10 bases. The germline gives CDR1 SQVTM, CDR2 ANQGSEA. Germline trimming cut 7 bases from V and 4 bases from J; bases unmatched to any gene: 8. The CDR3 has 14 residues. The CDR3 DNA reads TGCAGCGCAGAAGGCGGGACAGGGGCAGATACGCAGTATTTT. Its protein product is CSAEGGTGADTQYF.

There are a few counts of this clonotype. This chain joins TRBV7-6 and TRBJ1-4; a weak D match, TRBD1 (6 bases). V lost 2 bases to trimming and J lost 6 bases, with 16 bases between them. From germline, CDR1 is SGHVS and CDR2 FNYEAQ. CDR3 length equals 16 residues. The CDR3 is CASSLSMRRGYEKLFF. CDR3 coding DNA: TGTGCCAGCAGCTTATCCATGAGGAGGGGGTATGAAAAACTGTTTTTT.

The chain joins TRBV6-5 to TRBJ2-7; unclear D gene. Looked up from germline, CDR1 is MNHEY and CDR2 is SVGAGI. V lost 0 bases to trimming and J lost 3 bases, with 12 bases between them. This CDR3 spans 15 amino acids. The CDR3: CASSYSNSLSYEQYF. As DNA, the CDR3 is TGTGCCAGCAGTTACTCGAATAGCTTAAGCTACGAGCAGTACTTC.

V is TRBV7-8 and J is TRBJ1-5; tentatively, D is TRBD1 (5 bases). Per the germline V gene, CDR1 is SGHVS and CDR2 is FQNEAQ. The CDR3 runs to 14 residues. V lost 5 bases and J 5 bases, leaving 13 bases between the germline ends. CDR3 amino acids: CASSVGDGYQPQHF. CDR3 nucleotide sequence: TGTGCCAGCAGCGTAGGGGACGGATATCAGCCCCAGCATTTT. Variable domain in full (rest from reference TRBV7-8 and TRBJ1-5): GAGVSQSPRYKVAKRGQDVALRCDPISGHVSLFWYQQALGQGPEFLTYFQNEAQLDKSGLPSDRFFAERPEGSVSTLKIQRTQQEDSAVYLCASSVGDGYQPQHFGDGTRLSIL.

The DNA of the CDR3 is TGTGCCAGCAGTCCAGGCACTGGGGCCAACGTCCTGACTTTC. Encoded protein: CASSPGTGANVLTF. The V and J genes are TRBV12-3 or TRBV12-4 and TRBJ2-6, with D unclear. The V end lost 5 bases, the J end lost 2 bases, and 7 bases lay between the germline ends. The CDR3 loop spans 14 amino acids.

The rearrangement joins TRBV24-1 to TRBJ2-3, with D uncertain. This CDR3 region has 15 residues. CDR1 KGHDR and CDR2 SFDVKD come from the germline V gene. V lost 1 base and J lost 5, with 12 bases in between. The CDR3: CATSDFPAQGDTQYF. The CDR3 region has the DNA TGTGCCACCAGTGATTTCCCAGCGCAAGGAGATACGCAGTATTTT.

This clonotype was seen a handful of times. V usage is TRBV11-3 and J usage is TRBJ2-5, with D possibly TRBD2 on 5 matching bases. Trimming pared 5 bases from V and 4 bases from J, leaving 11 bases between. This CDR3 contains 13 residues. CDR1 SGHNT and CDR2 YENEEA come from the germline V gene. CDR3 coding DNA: TGTGCCAGCAGCCTCCGGGGAATAGAGACCCAGTACTTC. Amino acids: CASSLRGIETQYF.

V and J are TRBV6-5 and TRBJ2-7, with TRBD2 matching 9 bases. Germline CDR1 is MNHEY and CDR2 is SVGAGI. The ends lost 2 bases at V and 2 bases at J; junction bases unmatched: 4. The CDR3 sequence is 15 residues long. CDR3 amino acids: CASSYSQRGAYEQYF. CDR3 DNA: TGTGCCAGCAGTTACAGCCAGCGGGGGGCCTACGAGCAGTACTTC.

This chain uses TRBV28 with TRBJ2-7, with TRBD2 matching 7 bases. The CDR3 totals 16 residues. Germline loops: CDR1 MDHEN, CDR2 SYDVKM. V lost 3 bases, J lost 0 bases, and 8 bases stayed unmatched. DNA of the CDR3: TGTGCCAGCAGTTTCACCCCCGGGGACTACTCCTACGAGCAGTACTTC. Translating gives CASSFTPGDYSYEQYF.

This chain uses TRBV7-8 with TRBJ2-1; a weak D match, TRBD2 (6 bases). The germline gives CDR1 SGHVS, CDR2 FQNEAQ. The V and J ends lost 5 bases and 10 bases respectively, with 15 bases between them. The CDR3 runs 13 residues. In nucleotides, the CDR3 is TGTGCCAGCAGCCCCCATGGCGGGGTGGAGCAGTTCTTC. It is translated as CASSPHGGVEQFF.

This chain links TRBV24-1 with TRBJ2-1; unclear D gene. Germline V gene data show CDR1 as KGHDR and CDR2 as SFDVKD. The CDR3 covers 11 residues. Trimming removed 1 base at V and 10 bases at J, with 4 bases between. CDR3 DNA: TGTGCCACCAGTGATTTTCGAGAGCAGTTCTTC. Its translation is CATSDFREQFF.

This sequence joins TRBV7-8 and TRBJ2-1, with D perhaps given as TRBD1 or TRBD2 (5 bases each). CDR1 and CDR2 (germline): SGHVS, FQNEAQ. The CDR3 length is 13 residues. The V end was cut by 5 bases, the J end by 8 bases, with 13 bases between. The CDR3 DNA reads TGTGCCAGCAGCCCTGTGGGGACGGATGAGCAGTTCTTC. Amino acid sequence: CASSPVGTDEQFF. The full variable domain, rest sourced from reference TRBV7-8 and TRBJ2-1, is GAGVSQSPRYKVAKRGQDVALRCDPISGHVSLFWYQQALGQGPEFLTYFQNEAQLDKSGLPSDRFFAERPEGSVSTLKIQRTQQEDSAVYLCASSPVGTDEQFFGPGTRLTVL.

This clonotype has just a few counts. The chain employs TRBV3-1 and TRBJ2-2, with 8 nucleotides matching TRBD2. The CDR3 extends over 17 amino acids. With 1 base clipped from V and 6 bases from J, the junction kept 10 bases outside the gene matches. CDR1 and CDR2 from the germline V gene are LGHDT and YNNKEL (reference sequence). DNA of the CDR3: TGTGCCAGCAGCCAAGCGGGGACTAGTTACATTTCCGGGGAGCTGTTTTTT. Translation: CASSQAGTSYISGELFF. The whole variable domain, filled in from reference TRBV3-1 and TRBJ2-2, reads DTAVSQTPKYLVTQMGNDKSIKCEQNLGHDTMYWYKQDSKKFLKIMFSYNNKELIINETVPNRFSPKSPDKAHLNLHINSLELGDSAVYFCASSQAGTSYISGELFFGEGSRLTVL.

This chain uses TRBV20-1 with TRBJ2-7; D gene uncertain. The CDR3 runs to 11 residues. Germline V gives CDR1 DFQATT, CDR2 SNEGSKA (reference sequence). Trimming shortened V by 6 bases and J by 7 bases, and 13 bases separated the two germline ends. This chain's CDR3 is CSASGLGEQYF. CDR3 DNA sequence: TGCAGTGCGTCGGGCTTGGGAGAGCAGTACTTC.

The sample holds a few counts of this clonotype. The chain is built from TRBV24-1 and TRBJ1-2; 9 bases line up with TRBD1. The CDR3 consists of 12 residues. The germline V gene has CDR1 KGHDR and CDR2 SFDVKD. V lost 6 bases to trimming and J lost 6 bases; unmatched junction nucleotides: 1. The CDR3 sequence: CATSRTGDGYTF. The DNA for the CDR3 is TGTGCCACCAGTCGGACAGGGGATGGCTACACCTTC.

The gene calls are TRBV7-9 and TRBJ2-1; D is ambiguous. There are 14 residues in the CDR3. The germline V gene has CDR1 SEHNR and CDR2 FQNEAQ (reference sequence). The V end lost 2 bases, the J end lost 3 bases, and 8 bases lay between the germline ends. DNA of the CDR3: TGTGCCAGCAGCTTATTGGCCAACTACAATGAGCAGTTCTTC. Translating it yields CASSLLANYNEQFF.

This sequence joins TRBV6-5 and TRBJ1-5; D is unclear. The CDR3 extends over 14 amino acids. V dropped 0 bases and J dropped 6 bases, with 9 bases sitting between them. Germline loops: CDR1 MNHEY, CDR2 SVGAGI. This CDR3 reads CASSYSGSSQPQHF. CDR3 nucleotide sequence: TGTGCCAGCAGTTACTCCGGTTCTTCTCAGCCCCAGCATTTT.

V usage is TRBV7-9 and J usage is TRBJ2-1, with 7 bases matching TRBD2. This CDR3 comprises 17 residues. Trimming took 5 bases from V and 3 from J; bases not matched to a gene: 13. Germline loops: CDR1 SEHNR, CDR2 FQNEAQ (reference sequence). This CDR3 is CASSPQRAGEYYNEQFF. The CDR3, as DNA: TGTGCCAGCAGCCCCCAGCGGGCGGGAGAGTACTACAATGAGCAGTTCTTC. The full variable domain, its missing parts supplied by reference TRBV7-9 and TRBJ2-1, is DTGVSQNPRHKITKRGQNVTFRCDPISEHNRLYWYRQTLGQGPEFLTYFQNEAQLEKSRLLSDRFSAERPKGSFSTLEIQRTEQGDSAMYLCASSPQRAGEYYNEQFFGPGTRLTVL.

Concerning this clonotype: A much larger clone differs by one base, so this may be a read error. The CDR3 is CASSNTYEQYF. The CDR3 coding sequence is TGTGCCAGCAGCAACACCTACGAGCAGTACTTC. The chain has TRBV5-5 and TRBJ2-7; no reliable D call. The germline V gene has CDR1 SGHKS and CDR2 YYEKEE (reference sequence). CDR3 size: 11 residues. The V end lost 4 bases, the J end lost 2 bases, and 4 bases lay between the germline ends.

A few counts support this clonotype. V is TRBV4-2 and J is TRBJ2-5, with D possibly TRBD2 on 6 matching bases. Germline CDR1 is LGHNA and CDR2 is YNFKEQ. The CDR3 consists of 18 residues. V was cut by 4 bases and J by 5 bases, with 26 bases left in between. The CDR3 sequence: CASSPLGIAAVPGETQYF. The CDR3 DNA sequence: TGTGCCAGCAGCCCCTTGGGAATAGCGGCGGTCCCGGGGGAGACCCAGTACTTC.

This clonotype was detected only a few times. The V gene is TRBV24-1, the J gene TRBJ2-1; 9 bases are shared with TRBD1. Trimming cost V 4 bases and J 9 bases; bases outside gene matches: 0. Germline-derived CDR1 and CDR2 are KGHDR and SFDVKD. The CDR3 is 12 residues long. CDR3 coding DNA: TGTGCCACCAGTGAGGACAGGGGTGAGCAGTTCTTC. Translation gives CATSEDRGEQFF.

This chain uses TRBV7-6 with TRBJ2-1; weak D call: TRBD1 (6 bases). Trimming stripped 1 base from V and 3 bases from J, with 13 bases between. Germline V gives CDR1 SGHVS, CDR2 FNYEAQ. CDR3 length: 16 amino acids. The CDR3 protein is CASSLVVDSDYNEQFF. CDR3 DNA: TGTGCCAGCAGCTTAGTTGTGGACAGCGACTACAATGAGCAGTTCTTC.

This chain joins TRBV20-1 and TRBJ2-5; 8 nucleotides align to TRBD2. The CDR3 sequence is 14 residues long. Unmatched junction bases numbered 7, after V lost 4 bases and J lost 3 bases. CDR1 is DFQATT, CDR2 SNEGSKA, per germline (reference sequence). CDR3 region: CSATSGGREETQYF. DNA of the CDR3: TGCAGTGCTACCTCGGGGGGGCGCGAAGAGACCCAGTACTTC.

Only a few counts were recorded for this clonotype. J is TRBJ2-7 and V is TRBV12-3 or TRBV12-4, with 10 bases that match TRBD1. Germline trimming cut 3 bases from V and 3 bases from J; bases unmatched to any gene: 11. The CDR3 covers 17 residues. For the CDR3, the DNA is TGTGCCAGCAGTTTCTCGGGTGGACGGGACAGGGGCTACGAGCAGTACTTC. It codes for CASSFSGGRDRGYEQYF.

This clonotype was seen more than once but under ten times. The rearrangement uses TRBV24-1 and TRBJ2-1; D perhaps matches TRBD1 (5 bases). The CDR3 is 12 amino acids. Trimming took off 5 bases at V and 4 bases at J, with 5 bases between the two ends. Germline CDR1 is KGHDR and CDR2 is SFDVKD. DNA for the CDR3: TGTGCCACCAGTGCAGGGTACAATGAGCAGTTCTTC. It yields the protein CATSAGYNEQFF.

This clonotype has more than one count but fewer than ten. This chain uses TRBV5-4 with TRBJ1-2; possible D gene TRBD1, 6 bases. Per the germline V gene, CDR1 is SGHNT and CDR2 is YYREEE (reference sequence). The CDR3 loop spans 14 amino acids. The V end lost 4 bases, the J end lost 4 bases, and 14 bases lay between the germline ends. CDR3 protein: CASSVRGGGYGYTF. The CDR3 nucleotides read TGTGCCAGCAGCGTGCGAGGGGGGGGCTATGGCTACACCTTC.

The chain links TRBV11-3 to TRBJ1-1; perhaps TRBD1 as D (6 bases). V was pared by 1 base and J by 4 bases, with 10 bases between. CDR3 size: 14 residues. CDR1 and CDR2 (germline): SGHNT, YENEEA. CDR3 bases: TGTGCCAGCAGCTTAGGAGGGGGAACCACTGAAGCTTTCTTT. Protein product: CASSLGGGTTEAFF.